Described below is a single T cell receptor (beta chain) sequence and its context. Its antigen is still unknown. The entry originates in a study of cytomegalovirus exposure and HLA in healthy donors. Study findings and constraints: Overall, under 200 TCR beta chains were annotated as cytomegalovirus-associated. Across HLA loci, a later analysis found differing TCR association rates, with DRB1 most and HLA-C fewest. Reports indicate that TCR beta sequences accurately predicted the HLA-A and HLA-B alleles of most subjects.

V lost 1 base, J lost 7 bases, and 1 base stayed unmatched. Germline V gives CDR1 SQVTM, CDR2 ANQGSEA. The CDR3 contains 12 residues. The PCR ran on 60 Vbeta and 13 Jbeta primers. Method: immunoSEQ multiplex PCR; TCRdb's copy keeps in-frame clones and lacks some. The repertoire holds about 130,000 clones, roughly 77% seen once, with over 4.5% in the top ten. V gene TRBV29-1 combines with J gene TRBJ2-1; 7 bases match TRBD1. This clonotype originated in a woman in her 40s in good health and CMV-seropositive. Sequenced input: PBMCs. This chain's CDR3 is CSVEVQGNEQFF. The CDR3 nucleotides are TGCAGCGTTGAAGTACAGGGGAATGAGCAGTTCTTC.